This T cell receptor (beta chain) was profiled in a study of identical twins. TCRdb reprocessed the 5' RACE reads via MiXCR and lists one record per CDR3 protein. The data contain about 530,000 distinct CDR3 sequences, roughly 15% of them singletons. Concerning this clonotype itself: Its cognate antigen is unknown.

Only healthy Caucasians were included as donors. General observations from the study: Monozygotic twins shared more out-of-frame TCR alpha than recombination models predicted.

In addition, the sample was reused for a study of yellow fever vaccine responses in identical twins.

Sequenced sample: CD4+ T cells sorted from blood. This receptor was identified in a woman aged 18-30 years in good health.

CDR3 protein: CASSPTGFYEQFF. DNA for the CDR3: TGCGCCAGCAGCCCAACAGGGTTTTATGAGCAGTTCTTC. This chain joins TRBV5-1 and TRBJ2-1; possibly TRBD1 for D (6 bases). V was clipped by 4 bases and J by 8 bases, with 13 bases between them. Germline CDR1 and CDR2: SGHRS and YFSETQ. The CDR3 has 13 amino acids.